The 20 T cell receptor beta chains in this list originate from one sample, sequenced in a study of T cell responses to AZD1222 COVID-19 vaccine. The table came from immunoSEQ multiplex PCR; TCRdb's copy has only in-frame clones and leaves some out. The profile shows 85,000 to 120,000 clones, more than 85% of them singletons. The source was peripheral blood, collected on day 0 of AZD1222 vaccination. The receptors derive from an adult in good health.

The chain employs TRBV9 and TRBJ2-3, with TRBD1 as a possible D gene (6 bases). The CDR3 has 14 amino acids. Trimming shortened V by 4 bases and J by 2 bases, and 11 bases separated the two germline ends. CDR1 and CDR2 from the germline V gene are SGDLS and YYNGEE. The CDR3 reads CASSLGQPTDTQYF. In nucleotides, the CDR3 is TGTGCCAGCAGCCTAGGACAGCCCACAGATACGCAGTATTTT.

The chain recombines TRBV11-2 with TRBJ2-4, with 10 bases that match TRBD1. The germline V gene encodes CDR1 SGHAT and CDR2 FQNNGV. Trimming took 0 bases from V and 5 from J; bases not matched to a gene: 7. This CDR3 spans 17 amino acids. The CDR3 region has the DNA TGTGCCAGCAGCTTAGACCGGGACAGGGGAGTTGAAAACATTCAGTACTTC. It specifies CASSLDRDRGVENIQYF.

J is TRBJ1-5 and V is TRBV6-2 or TRBV6-3; D is uncertain. The CDR3 spans 14 residues. Per the germline V gene, CDR1 is MNHEY and CDR2 is SVGEGT. V lost 8 bases to trimming and J lost 5 bases, with 16 bases between them. DNA of the CDR3: TGTGCCAGCCGTTTGTCGGGTAGGCATCAGCCCCAGCATTTT. Amino acid sequence: CASRLSGRHQPQHF.

The chain joins TRBV7-9 to TRBJ1-4, with 8 bases lining up with TRBD1. Germline lookup yields CDR1 SEHNR and CDR2 FQNEAQ (reference sequence). The CDR3 has 15 residues. J lost 4 bases, V lost 5 bases, and 6 bases had no gene match. CDR3 DNA: TGTGCCAGCAGCCCATGGGACAGGATTAATGAAAAACTGTTTTTT. It specifies CASSPWDRINEKLFF.

This clone has only one observation. This chain joins TRBV6-1 and TRBJ1-4; maybe TRBD1 (6 bases). Germline CDR1 and CDR2: MNHNS and SASEGT. V was clipped by 1 base and J by 3 bases, with 12 bases between them. There are 16 residues in the CDR3. CDR3 nucleotide sequence: TGTGCCAGCAGTGAAGAAGGGGGACGCGCTAATGAAAAACTGTTTTTT. This gives the protein CASSEEGGRANEKLFF.

The chain couples TRBV10-1 to TRBJ1-5; D remains unclear. CDR1 is WNHNN and CDR2 is SYGVQD in the germline V gene (reference sequence). V was trimmed by 4 bases and J by 5 bases, leaving 9 bases between them. The CDR3 runs to 13 residues. CDR3 sequence reads: CASSGGGDQPQHF. Here the CDR3 DNA reads TGCGCCAGCAGTGGAGGCGGGGATCAGCCCCAGCATTTT.

The chain has TRBV24-1 and TRBJ2-1; 7 bases match TRBD2. V lost 0 bases to trimming and J lost 12 bases; unmatched junction nucleotides: 4. The CDR3 covers 13 residues. The germline CDR1 and CDR2 sequences are KGHDR and SFDVKD. The CDR3 here is CATSDLRREGQFF. The CDR3 nucleotides read TGTGCCACCAGTGATTTGCGAAGGGAGGGGCAGTTCTTC.

The genes are TRBV11-1 and TRBJ2-7; weak D call: TRBD2 (5 bases). V dropped 5 bases and J dropped 7 bases, with 12 bases sitting between them. The CDR3 is made up of 12 amino acids. Germline lookup yields CDR1 SGHAT and CDR2 FQDESV (reference sequence). DNA of the CDR3: TGTGCCAGCAGCGAGACAACGGGGGAGCAGTACTTC. Its translation is CASSETTGEQYF.

This clone is a singleton in its sample. V is TRBV5-1 and J is TRBJ1-1, with D tentatively TRBD1 (6 bases). CDR3 size: 15 residues. V lost 0 bases to trimming and J lost 0 bases, with 9 bases between them. The V gene's germline CDR1 is SGHRS and CDR2 YFSETQ. CDR3 bases: TGCGCCAGCAGCTTGGAGGGACACTTGAACACTGAAGCTTTCTTT. Translated: CASSLEGHLNTEAFF.

The gene calls are TRBV6-2 or TRBV6-3 and TRBJ1-2; D possibly corresponds to TRBD1 (5 bases). Germline CDR1 MNHEY, CDR2 SVGEGT. Trimming stripped 4 bases from V and 6 bases from J, with 12 bases between. This CDR3 is 13 amino acids long. This CDR3 is CASSSRVIDGYTF. In DNA form, the CDR3 reads TGTGCCAGCAGTTCCAGGGTGATAGATGGCTACACCTTC.

V is TRBV7-2 and J is TRBJ1-1, with TRBD1 matching over 11 bases. V shed 5 bases, J shed 3 bases, and the junction held 8 bases outside the gene matches. This CDR3 comprises 16 residues. Looked up from germline, CDR1 is SGHTA and CDR2 is FQGNSA. The CDR3 reads CASSLGQGARYTEAFF. The CDR3 DNA reads TGTGCCAGCAGCCTCGGACAGGGGGCGAGGTACACTGAAGCTTTCTTT. The full variable domain, with the rest looked up from reference TRBV7-2 and TRBJ1-1, is GAGVSQSPSNKVTEKGKDVELRCDPISGHTALYWYRQSLGQGLEFLIYFQGNSAPDKSGLPSDRFSAERTGGSVSTLTIQRTQQEDSAVYLCASSLGQGARYTEAFFGQGTRLTVV.

The V and J genes are TRBV7-3 and TRBJ1-1, with TRBD1 matching 7 bases. Germline assignment: CDR1 SGHTA and CDR2 FQGTGA. The CDR3 length is 15 residues. After removal of 10 bases from V and 0 bases from J, the junction contained 11 bases not matched to a gene. CDR3 nucleotides: TGTGCCACCGATTCACCGACAGGGCTGAACACTGAAGCTTTCTTT. It specifies CATDSPTGLNTEAFF.

J is TRBJ1-6 and V is TRBV4-1, with 10 nucleotides matching TRBD1. The J segment lost 8 bases and the V segment lost 5 bases, leaving 6 bases of the junction unmatched. This CDR3 comprises 15 residues. Germline CDR1 reads MGHRA; CDR2 reads YSYEKL. The CDR3, as DNA: TGCGCCAGCAGCGCGGGGGACAGGGGCGATTCACCCCTCCACTTT. Its translation is CASSAGDRGDSPLHF.

V and J are TRBV7-2 and TRBJ2-1; TRBD1 matches 12 bases. In germline, CDR1 is SGHTA, CDR2 FQGNSA. This CDR3 has 15 residues. V shed 4 bases, J shed 12 bases, and the junction held 10 bases outside the gene matches. The DNA for the CDR3 is TGTGCCAGCAGCTCGAACTCCGGGACAGGGGGCACGCAGTTCTTC. Translation gives CASSSNSGTGGTQFF. Full variable domain (outside the CDR3, taken from reference TRBV7-2 and TRBJ2-1): GAGVSQSPSNKVTEKGKDVELRCDPISGHTALYWYRQSLGQGLEFLIYFQGNSAPDKSGLPSDRFSAERTGGSVSTLTIQRTQQEDSAVYLCASSSNSGTGGTQFFGPGTRLTVL.

This chain uses TRBV7-8 with TRBJ1-3; 7 bases align to TRBD1. This CDR3 has 16 amino acids. CDR1 is SGHVS and CDR2 is FQNEAQ in the germline V gene. Trimming removed 5 bases from V and 1 base from J; junction bases left unmatched: 8. The DNA for the CDR3 is TGTGCCAGCAGCCCAGACAGGGACGTATCTGGAAACACCATATATTTT. It yields the protein CASSPDRDVSGNTIYF.

V and J are TRBV7-2 and TRBJ2-2; 13 bases match TRBD2. The V segment lost 8 bases and the J segment 7 bases; nucleotides outside the gene matches: 4. The CDR3 has 14 residues. In germline, CDR1 is SGHTA, CDR2 FQGNSA. CDR3 sequence: CASGTSGTRGELFF. The CDR3, as DNA: TGTGCCAGCGGGACTAGCGGGACCCGCGGGGAGCTGTTTTTT.

V is TRBV12-3 or TRBV12-4 and J is TRBJ1-1; no firm D call. Trimming stripped 6 bases from V and 1 base from J, with 9 bases between. The CDR3 sequence is 13 residues long. The CDR3, as DNA: TGTGCCAGCAGAACCGGGCCGAACACTGAAGCTTTCTTT. Protein product: CASRTGPNTEAFF.

This chain joins TRBV7-2 and TRBJ2-7, with D perhaps matching TRBD2 (5 bases). The CDR3 sequence is 13 residues long. Per germline, CDR1 SGHTA and CDR2 FQGNSA. Trimming cost V 2 bases and J 6 bases, with 11 bases left between them. CDR3 amino acids: CASSLRMDSEQYF. CDR3 nucleotide sequence: TGTGCCAGCAGCTTAAGAATGGACTCCGAGCAGTACTTC.

This clone was counted between two and nine times. V gene TRBV20-1 combines with J gene TRBJ2-3; D may be TRBD2 (6 bases). The CDR3 contains 15 residues. Germline CDR1 is DFQATT and CDR2 is SNEGSKA (reference sequence). Trimming shortened V by 4 bases and J by 0 bases, and 14 bases separated the two germline ends. CDR3 sequence (DNA): TGCAGTGCTACTGAATTTAGCGGTAGCACAGATACGCAGTATTTT. Its protein is CSATEFSGSTDTQYF.

The V gene is TRBV14, the J gene TRBJ2-2; no clear D gene. The germline CDR1 and CDR2 sequences are SGHDN and FVKESK. Trimming removed 4 bases from V and 1 base from J, with 10 bases in between. The CDR3 consists of 15 residues. The CDR3 protein is CASSRRLENTGELFF. DNA for the CDR3: TGTGCCAGCAGCCGGCGACTTGAGAACACCGGGGAGCTGTTTTTT.